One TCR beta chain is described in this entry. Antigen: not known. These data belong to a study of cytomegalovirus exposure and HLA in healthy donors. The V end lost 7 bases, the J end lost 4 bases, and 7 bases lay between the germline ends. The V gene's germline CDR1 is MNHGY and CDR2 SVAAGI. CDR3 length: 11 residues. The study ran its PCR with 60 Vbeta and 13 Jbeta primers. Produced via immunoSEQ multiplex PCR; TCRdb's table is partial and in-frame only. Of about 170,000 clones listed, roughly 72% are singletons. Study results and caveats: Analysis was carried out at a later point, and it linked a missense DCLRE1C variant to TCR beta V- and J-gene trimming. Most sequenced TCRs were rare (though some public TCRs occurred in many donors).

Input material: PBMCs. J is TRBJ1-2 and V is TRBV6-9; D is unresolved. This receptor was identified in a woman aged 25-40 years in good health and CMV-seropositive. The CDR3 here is CASKQAYGYTF. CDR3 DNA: TGTGCCAGCAAGCAGGCCTATGGCTACACCTTC.